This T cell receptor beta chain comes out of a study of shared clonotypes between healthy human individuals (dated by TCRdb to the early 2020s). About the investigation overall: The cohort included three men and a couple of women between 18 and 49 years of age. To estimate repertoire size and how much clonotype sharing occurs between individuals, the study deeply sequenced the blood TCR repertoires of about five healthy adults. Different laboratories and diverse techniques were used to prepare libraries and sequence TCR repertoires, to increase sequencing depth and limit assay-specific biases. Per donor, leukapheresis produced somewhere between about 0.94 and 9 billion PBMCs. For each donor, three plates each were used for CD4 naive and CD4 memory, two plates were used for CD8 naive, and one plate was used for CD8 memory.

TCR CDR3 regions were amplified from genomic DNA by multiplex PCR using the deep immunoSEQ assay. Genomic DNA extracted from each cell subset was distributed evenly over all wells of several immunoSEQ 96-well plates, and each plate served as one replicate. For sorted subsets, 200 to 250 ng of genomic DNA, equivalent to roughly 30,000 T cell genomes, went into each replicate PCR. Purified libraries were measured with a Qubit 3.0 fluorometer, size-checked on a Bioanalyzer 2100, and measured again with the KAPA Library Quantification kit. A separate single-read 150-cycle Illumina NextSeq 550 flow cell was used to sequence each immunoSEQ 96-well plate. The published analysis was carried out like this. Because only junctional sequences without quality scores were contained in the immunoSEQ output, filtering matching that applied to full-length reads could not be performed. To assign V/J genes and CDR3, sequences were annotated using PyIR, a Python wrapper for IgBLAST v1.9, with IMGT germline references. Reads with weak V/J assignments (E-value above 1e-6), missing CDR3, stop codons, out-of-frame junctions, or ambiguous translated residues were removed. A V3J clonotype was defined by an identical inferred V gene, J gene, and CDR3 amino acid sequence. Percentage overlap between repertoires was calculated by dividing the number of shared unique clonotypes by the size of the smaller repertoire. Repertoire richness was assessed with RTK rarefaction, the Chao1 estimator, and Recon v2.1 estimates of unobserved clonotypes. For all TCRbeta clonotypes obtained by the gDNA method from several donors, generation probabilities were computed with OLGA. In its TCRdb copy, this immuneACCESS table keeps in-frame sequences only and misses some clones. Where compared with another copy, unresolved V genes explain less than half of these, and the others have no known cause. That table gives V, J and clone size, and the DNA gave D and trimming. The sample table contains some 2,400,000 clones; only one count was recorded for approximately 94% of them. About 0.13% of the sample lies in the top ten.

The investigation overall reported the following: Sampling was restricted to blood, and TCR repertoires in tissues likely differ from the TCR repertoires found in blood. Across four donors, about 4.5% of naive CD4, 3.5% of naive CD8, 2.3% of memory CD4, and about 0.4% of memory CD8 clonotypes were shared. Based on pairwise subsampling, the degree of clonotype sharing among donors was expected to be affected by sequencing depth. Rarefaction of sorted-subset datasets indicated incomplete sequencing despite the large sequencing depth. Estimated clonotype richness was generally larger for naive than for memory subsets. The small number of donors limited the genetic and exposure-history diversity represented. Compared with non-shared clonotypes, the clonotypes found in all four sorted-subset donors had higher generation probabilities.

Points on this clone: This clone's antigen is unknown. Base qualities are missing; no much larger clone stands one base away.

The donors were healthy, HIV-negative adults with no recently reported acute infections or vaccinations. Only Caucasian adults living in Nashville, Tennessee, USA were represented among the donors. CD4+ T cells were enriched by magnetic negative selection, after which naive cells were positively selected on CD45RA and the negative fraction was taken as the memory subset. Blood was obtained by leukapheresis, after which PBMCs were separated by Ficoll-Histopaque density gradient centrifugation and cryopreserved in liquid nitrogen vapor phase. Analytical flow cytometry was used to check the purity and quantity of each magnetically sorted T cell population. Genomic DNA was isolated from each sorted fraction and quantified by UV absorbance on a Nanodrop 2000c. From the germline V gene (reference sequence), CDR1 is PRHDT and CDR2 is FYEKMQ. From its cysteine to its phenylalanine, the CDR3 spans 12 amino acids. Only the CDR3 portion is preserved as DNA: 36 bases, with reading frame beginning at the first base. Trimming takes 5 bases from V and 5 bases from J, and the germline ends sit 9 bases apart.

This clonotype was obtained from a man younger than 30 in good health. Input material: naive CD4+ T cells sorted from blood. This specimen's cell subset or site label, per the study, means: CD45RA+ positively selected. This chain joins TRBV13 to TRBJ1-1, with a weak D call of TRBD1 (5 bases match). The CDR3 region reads CASSPGSTEAFF. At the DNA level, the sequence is TGTGCCAGCAGCCCAGGGAGTACTGAAGCTTTCTTT. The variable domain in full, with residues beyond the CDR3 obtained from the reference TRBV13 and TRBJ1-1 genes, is AAGVIQSPRHLIKEKRETATLKCYPIPRHDTVYWYQQGPGQDPQFLISFYEKMQSDKGSIPDRFSAQQFSDYHSELNMSSLELGDSALYFCASSPGSTEAFFGQGTRLTVV.